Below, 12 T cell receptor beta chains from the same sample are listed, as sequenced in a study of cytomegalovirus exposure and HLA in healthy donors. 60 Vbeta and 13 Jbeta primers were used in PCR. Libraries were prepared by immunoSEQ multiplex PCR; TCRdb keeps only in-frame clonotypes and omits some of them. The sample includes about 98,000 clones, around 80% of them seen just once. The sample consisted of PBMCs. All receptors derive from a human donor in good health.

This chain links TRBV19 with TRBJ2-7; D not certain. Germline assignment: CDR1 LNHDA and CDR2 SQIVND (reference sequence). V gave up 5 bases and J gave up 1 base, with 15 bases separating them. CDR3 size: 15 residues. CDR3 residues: CASSEQWVFSYEQYF. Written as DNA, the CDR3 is TGTGCCAGTAGTGAACAGTGGGTATTTTCCTACGAGCAGTACTTC.

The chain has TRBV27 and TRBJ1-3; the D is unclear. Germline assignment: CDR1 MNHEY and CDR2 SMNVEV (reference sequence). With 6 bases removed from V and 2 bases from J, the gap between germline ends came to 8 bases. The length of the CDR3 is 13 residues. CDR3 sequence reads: CASRAETGNTIYF. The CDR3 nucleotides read TGTGCCAGCAGGGCGGAAACTGGAAACACCATATATTTT.

This chain's CDR3 is CATSRPAGQGGTEAFF. CDR3 DNA sequence: TGTGCCACCAGCAGACCCGCGGGACAGGGAGGTACTGAAGCTTTCTTT. The chain is built from TRBV15 and TRBJ1-1; 9 nucleotides align to TRBD1. This CDR3 has 16 residues. The germline V gene encodes CDR1 LNHNV and CDR2 YYDKDF (reference sequence). Losses at the gene ends were 2 bases for V and 5 bases for J; bases not matched to a gene: 9.

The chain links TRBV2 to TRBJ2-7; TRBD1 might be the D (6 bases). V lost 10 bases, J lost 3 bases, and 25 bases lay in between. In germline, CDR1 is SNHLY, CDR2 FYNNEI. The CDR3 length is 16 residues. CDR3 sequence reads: CATRADRTELFYEQYF. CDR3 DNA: TGTGCCACCCGAGCAGACAGGACAGAGCTATTCTACGAGCAGTACTTC.

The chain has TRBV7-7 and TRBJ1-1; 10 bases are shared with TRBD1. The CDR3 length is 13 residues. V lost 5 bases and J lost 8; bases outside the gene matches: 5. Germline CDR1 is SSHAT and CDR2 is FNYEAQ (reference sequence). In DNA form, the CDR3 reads TGTGCCAGCAGCCCCGGGACAGGGGCCGAAGCTTTCTTT. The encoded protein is CASSPGTGAEAFF. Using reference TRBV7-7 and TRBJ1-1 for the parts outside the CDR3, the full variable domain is GAGVSQSPRYKVTKRGQDVTLRCDPISSHATLYWYQQALGQGPEFLTYFNYEAQPDKSGLPSDRFSAERPEGSISTLTIQRTEQRDSAMYRCASSPGTGAEAFFGQGTRLTVV.

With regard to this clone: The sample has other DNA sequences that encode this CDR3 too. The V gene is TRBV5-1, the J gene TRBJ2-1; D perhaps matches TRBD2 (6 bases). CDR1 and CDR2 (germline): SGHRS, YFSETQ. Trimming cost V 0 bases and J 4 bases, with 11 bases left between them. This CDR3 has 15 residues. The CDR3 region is CASSLESSGYNEQFF. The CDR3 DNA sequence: TGCGCCAGCAGCTTGGAGAGTAGCGGTTACAATGAGCAGTTCTTC.

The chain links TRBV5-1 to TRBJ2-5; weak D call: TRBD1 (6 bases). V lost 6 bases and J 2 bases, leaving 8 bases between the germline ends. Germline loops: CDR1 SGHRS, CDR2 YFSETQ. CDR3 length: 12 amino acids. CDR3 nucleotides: TGCGCCAGCACCACAGGGCAAGAGACCCAGTACTTC. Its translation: CASTTGQETQYF.

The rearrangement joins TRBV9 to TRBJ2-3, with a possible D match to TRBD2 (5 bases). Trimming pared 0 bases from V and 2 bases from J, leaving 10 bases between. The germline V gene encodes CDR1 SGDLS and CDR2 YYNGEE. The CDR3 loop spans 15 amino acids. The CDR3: CASSVVGGFTDTQYF. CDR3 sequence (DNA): TGTGCCAGCAGCGTAGTGGGCGGGTTCACAGATACGCAGTATTTT.

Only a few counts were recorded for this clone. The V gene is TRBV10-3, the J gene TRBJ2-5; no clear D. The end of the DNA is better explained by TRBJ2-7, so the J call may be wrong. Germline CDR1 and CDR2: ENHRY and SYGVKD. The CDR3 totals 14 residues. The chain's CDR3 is CAISEMESKYEQYF. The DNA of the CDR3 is TGTGCCATCAGTGAGATGGAGTCTAAGTACGAGCAGTACTTC.

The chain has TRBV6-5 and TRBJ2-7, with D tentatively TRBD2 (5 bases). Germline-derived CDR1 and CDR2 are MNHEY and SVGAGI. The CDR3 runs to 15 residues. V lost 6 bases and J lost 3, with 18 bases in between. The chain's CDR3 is CASSSSGLLNYEQYF. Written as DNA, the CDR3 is TGTGCCAGCAGCTCTTCAGGACTTCTAAACTACGAGCAGTACTTC.

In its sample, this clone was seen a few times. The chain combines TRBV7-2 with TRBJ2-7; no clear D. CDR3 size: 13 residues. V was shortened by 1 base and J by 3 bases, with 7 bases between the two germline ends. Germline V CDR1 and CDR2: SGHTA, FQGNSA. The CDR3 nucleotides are TGTGCCAGCAGCTTAGGAAGCTACTACGAGCAGTACTTC. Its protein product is CASSLGSYYEQYF.

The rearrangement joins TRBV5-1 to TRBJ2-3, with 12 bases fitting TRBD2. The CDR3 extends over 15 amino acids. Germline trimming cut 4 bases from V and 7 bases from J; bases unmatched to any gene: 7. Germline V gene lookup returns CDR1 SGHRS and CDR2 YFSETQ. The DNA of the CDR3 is TGCGCCAGCAGCCCAAGGACTAGCGGGACCTATACGCAGTATTTT. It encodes CASSPRTSGTYTQYF.